This TCR beta chain stems from a study of CD8+ T cells in alopecia areata. The wider study: Treated patients' severity was scored by percentage of affected scalp area.

A word on this clone: Its antigen remains unknown. Different DNA sequences within this sample yield the same CDR3.

The treatment denotes: oral pan-JAK inhibitor, 5-10 mg twice daily. Investigators sorted PBMCs to obtain both CD4+ and CD8+ T cells. Germline V gene lookup returns CDR1 SNHLY and CDR2 FYNNEI. The CDR3 consists of 13 residues. V lost 2 bases and J 5 bases, leaving 6 bases between the germline ends. After isolation, RNA underwent reverse transcription to generate cDNA as the sequencing template. Using immunoSEQ multiplex PCR, the repertoire was profiled, and TCRdb retains in-frame clones only, with some absent. The data show 250,000 to 300,000 clones, roughly 50% seen once. General observations from the study: Researchers report lesional scalp, most notably alopecia totalis/universalis, outstripped normal scalp in clonality. Persistence in scalp and blood during tofacitinib was observed for many expanded lesional clones.

Source: CD4+ T cells sorted from blood, taken at week 24, from a patient treated with tofacitinib. J is TRBJ2-2 and V is TRBV2; possibly TRBD1 for D (6 bases). The origin of this receptor is a human donor with alopecia areata. The CDR3 DNA follows: TGTGCCAGCAGTGAAAGGGGGACCGGGGAGCTGTTTTTT. This gives the protein CASSERGTGELFF.